These 18 T cell receptor beta chains originate from one sample sequenced in a study of blood T cell repertoires in COVID-19. The table came from immunoSEQ multiplex PCR; TCRdb's copy has only in-frame clones and leaves some out. Here the sample spans around 42,000 clones, roughly 80% being singletons. Sequencing was carried out using peripheral blood. The source is a woman aged 55-75 years with acute or convalescent COVID-19.

V gene TRBV3-1 (or the pseudogene TRBV3-2) combines with J gene TRBJ1-2; TRBD1 matches at 7 bases. This CDR3 has 18 residues. J was trimmed by 2 bases and V by 4 bases; bases with no gene match: 16. The germline V gene has CDR1 LGHDT and CDR2 YNNKEL (reference sequence). CDR3 region: CASSPPSAGGTRNYGYTF. The CDR3 DNA reads TGTGCCAGCAGCCCACCCTCTGCAGGGGGGACCCGGAACTATGGCTACACCTTC.

In its sample, this clone was seen a few times. The rearrangement links TRBV4-1 to TRBJ2-7; 7 bases match TRBD2. CDR1 is MGHRA and CDR2 is YSYEKL in the germline V gene. With 4 bases clipped from V and 3 bases from J, the junction kept 0 bases outside the gene matches. The CDR3 has 12 residues. The DNA of the CDR3 is TGCGCCAGCAGCCCGGGGGGCTACGAGCAGTACTTC. This encodes CASSPGGYEQYF.

This clone was counted once. The chain joins TRBV6-5 to TRBJ1-2; D is unclear. The CDR3 contains 15 residues. The V gene lost 0 bases and the J gene lost 5 bases, with 13 bases spanning the gap. The germline CDR1 and CDR2 sequences are MNHEY and SVGAGI. The CDR3 DNA sequence: TGTGCCAGCAGTTACTCGATGATGACGGGGTATGGCTACACCTTC. Residues: CASSYSMMTGYGYTF.

The chain is built from TRBV5-4 and TRBJ2-1, with 13 nucleotides matching TRBD2. CDR1 and CDR2 (germline): SGHNT, YYREEE (reference sequence). The CDR3 is made up of 16 amino acids. J was trimmed by 3 bases and V by 0 bases; bases with no gene match: 0. The chain's CDR3 is CASSLGTSGSYNEQFF. The CDR3 DNA reads as TGTGCCAGCAGCTTGGGGACTAGCGGGAGCTACAATGAGCAGTTCTTC.

The chain uses TRBV6-2 or TRBV6-3 and TRBJ2-1; 7 bases map to TRBD2. There are 12 residues in the CDR3. CDR1 is MNHEY and CDR2 is SVGEGT in the germline V gene. J was trimmed by 6 bases and V by 5 bases; bases with no gene match: 1. The CDR3 DNA sequence: TGTGCCAGCAGTGGGAGGGGCAATGAGCAGTTCTTC. Its protein product is CASSGRGNEQFF.

V gene TRBV28 combines with J gene TRBJ1-2, with a possible D match to TRBD1 (6 bases). This CDR3 spans 13 amino acids. Germline values: CDR1 MDHEN, CDR2 SYDVKM. V lost 6 bases and J 4 bases, leaving 12 bases between the germline ends. CDR3 loop: CASRTGRTYGYTF. CDR3 DNA sequence: TGTGCCAGCAGGACAGGTCGGACCTATGGCTACACCTTC.

This clone has a handful of counts. The V call is TRBV15, the J call TRBJ1-5, with no clear D. The ends were cut back, 0 bases at V and 6 bases at J, with 18 bases in the middle. From germline, CDR1 is LNHNV and CDR2 YYDKDF (reference sequence). This CDR3 contains 17 residues. The CDR3 DNA reads TGTGCCACCAGCAGAGACCGGAGAATTACCAGCTCTCAGCCCCAGCATTTT. Its translation: CATSRDRRITSSQPQHF.

In its sample, this clone was seen once. The rearrangement uses TRBV27 and TRBJ2-7, with TRBD2 matching 9 bases. After removal of 6 bases from V and 0 bases from J, the junction contained 3 bases not matched to a gene. The CDR3 totals 14 residues. Germline CDR1 is MNHEY and CDR2 is SMNVEV (reference sequence). CDR3 coding DNA: TGTGCCAGCAGGAATAGCGGGAGCTCCTACGAGCAGTACTTC. This gives the protein CASRNSGSSYEQYF.

The chain links TRBV14 to TRBJ1-2, with D tentatively TRBD1 (6 bases). The CDR3 spans 15 residues. Germline V CDR1 and CDR2: SGHDN, FVKESK. The germline V and J ends were trimmed by 4 bases and 5 bases, with 17 bases remaining between them. CDR3 residues: CASSPLREGTYGYTF. Written as DNA, the CDR3 is TGTGCCAGCAGCCCCTTACGCGAGGGGACATATGGCTACACCTTC.

The chain links TRBV19 to TRBJ1-4, with unresolved D. V shed 3 bases and J shed 1 base, with 6 bases lying between them. The length of the CDR3 is 14 residues. Germline values: CDR1 LNHDA, CDR2 SQIVND (reference sequence). The CDR3 sequence: CASSMSETNEKLFF. The CDR3 DNA sequence: TGTGCCAGTAGTATGTCAGAAACTAATGAAAAACTGTTTTTT.

This chain uses TRBV5-4 with TRBJ2-1, with 7 bases aligning to TRBD2. This CDR3 region has 15 residues. V shed 2 bases and J 4 bases; nucleotides not matched to a gene: 6. CDR1 and CDR2 (germline): SGHNT, YYREEE (reference sequence). The chain's CDR3 is CASSFSSGRYNEQFF. CDR3 DNA sequence: TGTGCCAGCAGCTTTAGTAGCGGGCGGTACAATGAGCAGTTCTTC.

The rearrangement links TRBV2 to TRBJ2-4, with D unresolved. This CDR3 region has 13 residues. V was clipped by 6 bases and J by 6 bases, with 12 bases between them. CDR1 and CDR2 (germline): SNHLY, FYNNEI. CDR3 in amino acids: CASRDWWANIQYF. CDR3 DNA sequence: TGTGCCAGCAGGGATTGGTGGGCAAACATTCAGTACTTC.

This rearrangement joins TRBV10-2 to TRBJ2-7; the D gene is possibly TRBD2 (5 bases). This CDR3 has 16 residues. Germline-derived CDR1 and CDR2 are WSHSY and SAAADI. Trimming took off 6 bases at V and 2 bases at J, with 20 bases between the two ends. The CDR3 loop is CASRFEGATAPYEQYF. The CDR3 DNA is TGCGCCAGCAGGTTTGAGGGCGCTACGGCTCCCTACGAGCAGTACTTC.

V gene TRBV19 combines with J gene TRBJ1-1; D remains unclear. Trimming left V 2 bases short and J 1 base short, with 11 bases between. The CDR3 has 15 amino acids. Germline V gene data show CDR1 as LNHDA and CDR2 as SQIVND (reference sequence). The CDR3 coding sequence is TGTGCCAGTAGTATAAAACGTTCGGGGAACACTGAAGCTTTCTTT. Translation gives CASSIKRSGNTEAFF.

The chain recombines TRBV19 with TRBJ1-6; no firm D call. V gave up 4 bases and J gave up 7 bases, with 20 bases separating them. Germline CDR1 reads LNHDA; CDR2 reads SQIVND (reference sequence). The CDR3 runs 17 residues. CDR3 residues: CASSNLGGGPQNSPLHF. CDR3 DNA sequence: TGTGCCAGTAGTAACCTAGGAGGAGGCCCACAAAATTCACCCCTCCACTTT.

This clone came up once. The V gene is TRBV5-8, the J gene TRBJ2-3, with 7 bases fitting TRBD2. The CDR3 runs 17 residues. V lost 0 bases to trimming and J lost 3 bases; unmatched junction nucleotides: 10. In germline, CDR1 is SGHTS, CDR2 YDEGEE. CDR3 amino acids: CASSLVFGQGLTDTQYF. CDR3 nucleotides: TGTGCCAGCAGCTTGGTCTTCGGGCAGGGACTAACAGATACGCAGTATTTT.

The rearrangement joins TRBV6-5 to TRBJ1-5; a possible D gene is TRBD1 (5 bases). The germline gives CDR1 MNHEY, CDR2 SVGAGI. Trimming left V 6 bases short and J 6 bases short, with 18 bases between. The CDR3 contains 15 residues. This CDR3 is CASSGAGYRAQPQHF. The CDR3 DNA sequence: TGTGCCAGCAGCGGCGCAGGGTACCGGGCTCAGCCCCAGCATTTT.

The genes are TRBV19 and TRBJ2-3, with D tentatively TRBD2 (6 bases). The germline CDR1 and CDR2 sequences are LNHDA and SQIVND (reference sequence). The germline V and J ends were trimmed by 4 bases and 2 bases, with 16 bases remaining between them. This CDR3 is 16 amino acids long. CDR3 nucleotide sequence: TGTGCCAGTAGTAGGCAGGCGGGACGGGTCACAGATACGCAGTATTTT. Residues: CASSRQAGRVTDTQYF.